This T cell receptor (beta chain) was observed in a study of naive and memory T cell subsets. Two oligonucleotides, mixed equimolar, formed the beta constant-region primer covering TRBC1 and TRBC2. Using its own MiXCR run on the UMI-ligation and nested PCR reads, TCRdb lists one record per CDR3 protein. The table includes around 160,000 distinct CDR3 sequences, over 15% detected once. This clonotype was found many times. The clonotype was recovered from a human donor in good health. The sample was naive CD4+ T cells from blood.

The CDR3 loop is CASSFSSYNEQFF. The CDR3 region has the DNA TGTGCCAGCAGCTTTAGTTCCTACAATGAGCAGTTCTTC. The V call is TRBV11-2, the J call TRBJ2-1, with unresolved D. The length of the CDR3 is 13 residues. Germline V lookup: CDR1 SGHAT, CDR2 FQNNGV. V was trimmed by 3 bases and J by 1 base, leaving 4 bases between them.